The clone carrying this TCR beta chain counts as medium-sized. What it recognizes is unknown. From germline, CDR1 is SGHTA and CDR2 FQGTGA. V lost 5 bases, J lost 1 base, and 12 bases lay in between. The CDR3 covers 15 residues. The 5'RACE method, run with constant-segment primers, produced TCR alpha and TCR beta cDNA libraries (carrying sample barcodes and UMIs). TCRdb passed the 5' RACE reads through MiXCR, listing each CDR3 protein once. The table shows thousands of distinct CDR3 sequences, with 50% to 75% occurring only once. This record belongs to a study of T-cell memory formation after mild COVID-19. Looking at the study overall: Each donor largely had its own TCR clusters.

Study-wide points: Pre-infection memory harbored some responding clones, suggesting cross-reactive memory joined. Mainly in CM and EM were contracting CD4+ clones; CD8+ were in EMRA.

Sequenced sample: PBMCs or a T cell subset sorted from them (not recorded which). The sequence was collected from an adult who had mild COVID-19 (a few samples of this study predate the infection). Cell type and time point are not known. This chain connects TRBV7-3 to TRBJ2-1; tentative D call: TRBD1 (6 bases). This CDR3 is CASSTPGTSYNEQFF. The CDR3 coding sequence is TGTGCCAGCAGCACCCCCGGGACATCCTACAATGAGCAGTTCTTC.